The 23 T cell receptor beta chains below all came from one sample that was sequenced in a study of CD8+CD57+ T cells in acquired aplastic anemia. The template used for profiling TCR beta VDJ and CDR3 was genomic DNA. TCRdb re-called the reads through MiXCR, storing one row per CDR3 protein. The sample yields about 160,000 distinct CDR3 sequences, about 45% seen once. It was patients with CD8+CD57+ cell expansion by flow cytometry who were chosen for sequencing. The sequenced material came from sorted CD4+, CD8+, or CD8+CD57+ T cells (not recorded which) from PBMCs. Receptors were obtained from a human donor with aplastic anemia.

Ten or more counts support this clonotype. This chain connects TRBV7-2 to TRBJ2-1, with 12 bases that match TRBD2. The germline V gene has CDR1 SGHTA and CDR2 FQGNSA. The CDR3 runs 18 residues. V shed 0 bases, J shed 1 base, and the junction held 4 bases outside the gene matches. The CDR3 DNA sequence: TGTGCCAGCAGCTTAGCGGCTAGCGGGGGGGGTTCCTACAATGAGCAGTTCTTC. As protein: CASSLAASGGGSYNEQFF.

This CDR3 is CASDGISRGEQYF. DNA for the CDR3: TGTGCCAGTGACGGAATTTCACGGGGGGAGCAGTACTTC. The chain links TRBV19 to TRBJ2-7, with a tentative D call TRBD2 (6 bases). V lost 8 bases to trimming and J lost 7 bases, with 18 bases between them. This CDR3 has 13 amino acids. Looked up from germline, CDR1 is LNHDA and CDR2 is SQIVND (reference sequence).

This clonotype has a handful of counts. The chain links TRBV15 to TRBJ1-6; 7 nucleotides match TRBD1. CDR1 and CDR2 from the germline V gene are LNHNV and YYDKDF (reference sequence). With V trimmed by 5 bases and J by 10 bases, 8 bases remained unmatched. The CDR3 loop spans 14 amino acids. The CDR3 region has the DNA TGTGCCACCAGCGTAGACAGGGAAAAGTCACCCCTCCACTTT. This codes for CATSVDREKSPLHF.

In regard to this clonotype: This may stem from a read error, because a much larger clone lies one nucleotide away. The rearrangement uses TRBV6-1 and TRBJ1-2, with D uncertain. The V end was cut by 6 bases, the J end by 4 bases, with 12 bases between. Germline V CDR1 and CDR2: MNHNS, SASEGT. There are 13 residues in the CDR3. The CDR3 bases are TGTGCCAGCAGGGAGGACTTGGGCTATGGCTACACCTTC. Encoded protein: CASREDLGYGYTF.

The chain joins TRBV27 to TRBJ1-4; D uncertain. V dropped 9 bases and J dropped 0 bases, with 11 bases sitting between them. Germline CDR1 reads MNHEY; CDR2 reads SMNVEV (reference sequence). The CDR3 runs 14 residues. The CDR3 spells CASSRRPTNEKLFF. For the CDR3, the DNA is TGTGCCAGTTCCCGACGTCCAACTAATGAAAAACTGTTTTTT.

In this sample, this clonotype turned up many times. V and J are TRBV7-2 and TRBJ2-7, with D perhaps matching TRBD2 (5 bases). Germline V gene sequence: CDR1 SGHTA, CDR2 FQGNSA. The CDR3 covers 14 residues. V was clipped by 5 bases and J by 3 bases, with 14 bases between them. For the CDR3, the DNA is TGTGCCAGCAGCCGGGAAAGTCGGGTCTACGAGCAGTACTTC. It yields the protein CASSRESRVYEQYF.

This clonotype came up a few times. V is TRBV29-1 and J is TRBJ2-7; D not resolved. From germline, CDR1 is SQVTM and CDR2 ANQGSEA. This CDR3 has 15 residues. Between the trimmed V and J ends, which lost 0 bases and 9 bases, there was a span of 21 bases. In DNA form, the CDR3 reads TGCAGCGTTGAAGATCTTACGCGAGCGTCCTCCGGGCAGTACTTC. Translation: CSVEDLTRASSGQYF.

This clonotype was detected many times. The chain uses TRBV16 and TRBJ1-2; the match to TRBD1 covers 10 bases. This CDR3 comprises 13 residues. CDR1 KGHSY and CDR2 FQNENV come from the germline V gene. The junction had 2 bases not matched to a gene; V was cut back by 2 bases and J by 8 bases. CDR3 sequence: CASSQGTGEGYTF. CDR3 nucleotides: TGTGCCAGCAGCCAAGGGACAGGGGAAGGCTACACCTTC.

To note about this clonotype: This may be a read error: a much more frequent sequence differs by one nucleotide. The chain has TRBV5-1 and TRBJ2-5; TRBD2 might be the D (5 bases). The CDR3 is 16 residues long. Trimming removed 3 bases from V and 4 bases from J, with 19 bases in between. Germline CDR1 is SGHRS and CDR2 is YFSETQ. The CDR3 spells CASSSLVGVVVETQYF. For the CDR3, the DNA is TGCGCCAGCAGCTCACTAGTGGGAGTGGTAGTAGAGACCCAGTACTTC.

This clonotype was recorded at least ten times. The chain joins TRBV5-5 to TRBJ2-3; no reliable D call. This CDR3 is 13 amino acids long. Germline values: CDR1 SGHKS, CDR2 YYEKEE (reference sequence). V shed 0 bases and J shed 2 bases, with 4 bases lying between them. The CDR3 DNA reads as TGTGCCAGCAGCTTGGGTAACACAGATACGCAGTATTTT. Its protein is CASSLGNTDTQYF.

This clonotype was observed a few times. The gene calls are TRBV12-3 or TRBV12-4 and TRBJ2-1; the match to TRBD2 covers 10 bases. This CDR3 region has 16 residues. Trimming took 5 bases from V and 10 from J; bases not matched to a gene: 14. The CDR3 nucleotides are TGTGCCAGCAGTCCTCTCAAGCGGGGGGGTCAAGGGGAGCAGTTCTTC. It yields the protein CASSPLKRGGQGEQFF.

The chain joins TRBV2 to TRBJ2-1, with 15 bases fitting TRBD2. CDR1 and CDR2 (germline): SNHLY, FYNNEI. The CDR3 has 14 amino acids. DNA for the CDR3: TGTGCTAGTGGTGGACTAGCGGGAGGGAGGGAGCAGTTCTTC. Amino acids: CASGGLAGGREQFF.

This clonotype showed up many times. This sequence joins TRBV5-1 and TRBJ2-1; maybe TRBD2 (6 bases). CDR3 length: 15 amino acids. Per germline, CDR1 SGHRS and CDR2 YFSETQ. The ends were cut back, 0 bases at V and 6 bases at J, with 13 bases in the middle. In DNA form, the CDR3 reads TGCGCCAGCAGCTTGGGAGCGGGCCCCTTCAATGAGCAGTTCTTC. This sequence encodes CASSLGAGPFNEQFF.

The chain combines TRBV6-5 with TRBJ1-5; D gene unclear. The CDR3 consists of 14 residues. From germline, CDR1 is MNHEY and CDR2 SVGAGI. V lost 2 bases, J lost 5 bases, and 10 bases lay in between. The CDR3 sequence is CASSYNQAYQPQHF. CDR3 sequence (DNA): TGTGCCAGCAGTTACAACCAGGCTTATCAGCCCCAGCATTTT.

This clonotype was seen at least ten times. The chain has TRBV25-1 and TRBJ1-1, with a tentative D call TRBD1 (6 bases). The CDR3 spans 14 residues. Trimming removed 5 bases from V and 4 bases from J, with 14 bases in between. CDR1 is MGHDK and CDR2 is SYGVNS in the germline V gene. The CDR3 here is CASSTPTGPTEAFF. Here the CDR3 DNA reads TGTGCCAGCAGTACCCCGACAGGCCCCACTGAAGCTTTCTTT.

The V call is TRBV6-5, the J call TRBJ1-6; D remains ambiguous. Germline V lookup: CDR1 MNHEY, CDR2 SVGAGI. The CDR3 consists of 16 residues. V was shortened by 2 bases and J by 0 bases, with 8 bases between the two germline ends. The CDR3 protein is CASSYDGSSYNSPLHF. CDR3 bases: TGTGCCAGCAGTTACGACGGGAGCTCCTATAATTCACCCCTCCACTTT.

In this sample, this clonotype turned up many times. The chain employs TRBV7-9 and TRBJ1-4, with 9 positions matching TRBD1. Germline lookup yields CDR1 SEHNR and CDR2 FQNEAQ (reference sequence). J was trimmed by 5 bases and V by 5 bases; bases with no gene match: 3. CDR3 length: 14 amino acids. This CDR3 is CASSPTGGNEKLFF. CDR3 nucleotides: TGTGCCAGCAGCCCGACAGGGGGGAATGAAAAACTGTTTTTT.

This sequence joins TRBV6-1 and TRBJ1-4, with a possible D match to TRBD1 (5 bases). The CDR3 has 13 residues. Trimming removed 7 bases from V and 8 bases from J, with 14 bases in between. Germline lookup yields CDR1 MNHNS and CDR2 SASEGT. CDR3 protein: CASIMVGEEKLFF. The CDR3 region has the DNA TGTGCCAGCATCATGGTGGGGGAGGAAAAACTGTTTTTT.

This clonotype has ten or more counts. The chain carries TRBV6-4 and TRBJ1-2; no clear D gene. In germline, CDR1 is MRHNA, CDR2 SNTAGT. The CDR3 covers 14 residues. V was shortened by 6 bases and J by 4 bases, with 15 bases between the two germline ends. The CDR3 bases are TGTGCCAGCAGCCCCGAGGGAGTGCGCTATGGCTACACCTTC. Protein sequence: CASSPEGVRYGYTF.

This clonotype was found many times. The rearrangement joins TRBV24-1 to TRBJ2-1, with 7 bases matching TRBD2. Losses at the gene ends were 3 bases for V and 6 bases for J; bases not matched to a gene: 4. The CDR3 has 14 residues. The germline gives CDR1 KGHDR, CDR2 SFDVKD. CDR3 sequence reads: CATSDGLVGNEQFF. CDR3 sequence (DNA): TGTGCCACCAGTGATGGACTAGTAGGCAATGAGCAGTTCTTC.

Concerning this clonotype: This sequence may be a read error, since a much larger clone differs from it by one base. The chain carries TRBV19 and TRBJ1-1; 8 bases are a match to TRBD1. Unmatched junction bases numbered 11, after V lost 5 bases and J lost 6 bases. The CDR3 runs to 15 residues. CDR1 is LNHDA, CDR2 SQIVND, per germline (reference sequence). The CDR3 protein is CASSEPEPGGPEAFF. The CDR3 DNA sequence: TGTGCCAGTAGTGAACCCGAGCCAGGGGGCCCTGAAGCTTTCTTT. The entire variable domain, with the rest obtained from reference TRBV19 and TRBJ1-1, is as follows: DGGITQSPKYLFRKEGQNVTLSCEQNLNHDAMYWYRQDPGQGLRLIYYSQIVNDFQKGDIAEGYSVSREKKESFPLTVTSAQKNPTAFYLCASSEPEPGGPEAFFGQGTRLTVV.

CDR3 in amino acids: CASSGPPTGALNTEAFF. CDR3 nucleotides: TGTGCCAGCAGTGGTCCCCCCACCGGGGCATTGAACACTGAAGCTTTCTTT. V usage is TRBV28 and J usage is TRBJ1-1, with a tentative D call TRBD1 (5 bases). Trimming left V 5 bases short and J 0 bases short, with 19 bases between. The germline V gene has CDR1 MDHEN and CDR2 SYDVKM. CDR3 length: 17 amino acids.

Note on this clonotype: One end of the junction varies from germline; a read error may be responsible. This sequence joins TRBV9 and TRBJ1-1, with a weak D call TRBD1 (5 bases). CDR3 length: 15 amino acids. Per germline, CDR1 SGDLS and CDR2 YYNGEE. The CDR3 DNA reads as TGTGCCAGCAGCGTCGCGACAGAACTCAACACTGAAGCTCCCTTT. It specifies CASSVATELNTEAPF.